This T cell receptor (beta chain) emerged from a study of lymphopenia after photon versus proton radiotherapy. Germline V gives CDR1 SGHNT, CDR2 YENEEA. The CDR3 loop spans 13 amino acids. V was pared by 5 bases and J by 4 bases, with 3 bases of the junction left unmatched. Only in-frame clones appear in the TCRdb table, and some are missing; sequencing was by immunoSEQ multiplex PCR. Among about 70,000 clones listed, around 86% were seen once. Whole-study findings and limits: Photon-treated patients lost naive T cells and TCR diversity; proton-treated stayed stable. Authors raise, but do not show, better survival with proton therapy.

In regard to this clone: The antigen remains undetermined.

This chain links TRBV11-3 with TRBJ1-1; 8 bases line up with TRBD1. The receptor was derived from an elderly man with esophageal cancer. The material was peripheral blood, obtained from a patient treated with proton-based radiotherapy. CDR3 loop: CASSPGQGTEAFF. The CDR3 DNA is TGTGCCAGCAGCCCAGGACAGGGCACTGAAGCTTTCTTT.